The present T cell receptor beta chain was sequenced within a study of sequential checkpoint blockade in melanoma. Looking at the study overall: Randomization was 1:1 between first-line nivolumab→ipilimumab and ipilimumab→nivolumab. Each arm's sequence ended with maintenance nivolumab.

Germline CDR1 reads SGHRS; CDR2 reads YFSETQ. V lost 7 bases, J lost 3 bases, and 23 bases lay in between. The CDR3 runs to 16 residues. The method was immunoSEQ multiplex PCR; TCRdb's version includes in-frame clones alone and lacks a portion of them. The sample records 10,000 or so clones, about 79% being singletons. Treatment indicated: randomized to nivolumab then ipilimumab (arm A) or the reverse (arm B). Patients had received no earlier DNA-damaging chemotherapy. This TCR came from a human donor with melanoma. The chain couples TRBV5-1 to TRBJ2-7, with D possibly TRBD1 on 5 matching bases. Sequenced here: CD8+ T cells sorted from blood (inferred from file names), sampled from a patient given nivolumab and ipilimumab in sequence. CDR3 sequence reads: CASGTYGDSLVYEQYF. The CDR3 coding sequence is TGCGCCAGCGGCACCTACGGAGACAGTCTAGTCTACGAGCAGTACTTC.